The 2 T cell receptor beta chains below were found in one sample sequenced in a study of human T cells and chemical hapten exposure. The time point denotes: patch test 3, about 24 weeks after DPC sensitization. Treatment described: therapeutic diphenylcyclopropenone sensitization with weekly scalp DPC. TCRdb processed the RACE reads anew with MiXCR; each CDR3 protein has one entry. Of more than 150,000 distinct CDR3 sequences in the sample, approximately 26% are singletons; the top ten hold approximately 2.5%. This specimen consisted of whole blood, obtained in connection with sensitization to the hapten diphenylcyclopropenone (DPC). These receptors were taken from a woman in her thirties or forties with alopecia areata. Some clones in this sample may be carry-over from other donors' samples.

This clonotype was observed a handful of times. J is TRBJ2-1 and V is TRBV5-1; 15 bases align to TRBD2. Germline V gene lookup returns CDR1 SGHRS and CDR2 YFSETQ. This CDR3 comprises 18 residues. V lost 4 bases to trimming and J lost 3 bases; unmatched junction nucleotides: 8. The CDR3 region has the DNA TGCGCCAGCAGCCCGGGGACTAGCGGGAGGACACACTACAATGAGCAGTTCTTC. This sequence encodes CASSPGTSGRTHYNEQFF.

The chain couples TRBV5-1 to TRBJ1-1; 7 bases are a match to TRBD1. Germline V gene sequence: CDR1 SGHRS, CDR2 YFSETQ. The CDR3 has 14 residues. V lost 3 bases to trimming and J lost 5 bases; unmatched junction nucleotides: 7. CDR3 protein: CASSYGQESTEAFF. The CDR3 DNA follows: TGCGCCAGCAGCTACGGACAGGAATCAACTGAAGCTTTCTTT.